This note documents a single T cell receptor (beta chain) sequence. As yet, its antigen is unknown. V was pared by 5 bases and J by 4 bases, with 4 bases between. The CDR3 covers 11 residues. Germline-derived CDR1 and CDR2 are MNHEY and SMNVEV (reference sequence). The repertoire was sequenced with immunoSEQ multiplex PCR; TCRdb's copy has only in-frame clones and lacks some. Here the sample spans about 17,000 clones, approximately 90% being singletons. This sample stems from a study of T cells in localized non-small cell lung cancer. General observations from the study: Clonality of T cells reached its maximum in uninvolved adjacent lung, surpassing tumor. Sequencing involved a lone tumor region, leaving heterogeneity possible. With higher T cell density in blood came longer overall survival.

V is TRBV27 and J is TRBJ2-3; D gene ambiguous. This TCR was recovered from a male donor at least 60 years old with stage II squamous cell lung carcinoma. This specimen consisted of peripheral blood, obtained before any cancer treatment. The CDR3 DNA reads TGTGCCAGCAGTAGGGCAGATACGCAGTATTTT. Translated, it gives CASSRADTQYF.